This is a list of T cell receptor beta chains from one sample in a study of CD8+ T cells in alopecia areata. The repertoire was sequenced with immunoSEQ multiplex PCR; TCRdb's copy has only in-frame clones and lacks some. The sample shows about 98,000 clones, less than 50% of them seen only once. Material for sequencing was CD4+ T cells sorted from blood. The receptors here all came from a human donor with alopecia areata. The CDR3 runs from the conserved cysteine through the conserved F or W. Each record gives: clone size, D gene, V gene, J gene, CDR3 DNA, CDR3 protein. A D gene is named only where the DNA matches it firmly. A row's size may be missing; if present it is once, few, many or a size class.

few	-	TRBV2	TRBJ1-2	TGTGCCAGCAGGGAGGGGAGGGGAGATGGCTACACCTTC	CASREGRGDGYTF
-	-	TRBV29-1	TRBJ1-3	TGCAGCGTTGAGACCGGACGAAACACCATATATTTT	CSVETGRNTIYF
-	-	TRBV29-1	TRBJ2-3	TGCAGCGTTGGTTGGGGGGAGAGCACAGATACGCAGTATTTT	CSVGWGESTDTQYF
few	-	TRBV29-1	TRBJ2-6	TGCAGCGTTTACAATCGCTCTGGGGCCAACGTCCTGACTTTC	CSVYNRSGANVLTF
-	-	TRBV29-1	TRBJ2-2	TGCAGCGCAAAGGACCGCACCGGGGAGCTGTTTTTT	CSAKDRTGELFF
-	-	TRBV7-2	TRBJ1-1	TGTGCCAGCAGCAAGGACCCCACTGAAGCTTTCTTT	CASSKDPTEAFF
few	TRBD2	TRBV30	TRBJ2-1	TGTGCCTGGATCAAAGCGGGGGGAGGTGAGCAGTTCTTC	CAWIKAGGGEQFF
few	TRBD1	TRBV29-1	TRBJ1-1	TGCAGCGTGTGGACAGGGCTAAGGGACACTGAAGCTTTCTTT	CSVWTGLRDTEAFF
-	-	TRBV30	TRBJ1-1	TGTGCCTGGAGTTTAACAAGGGGGGGTGAAGCTTTCTTT	CAWSLTRGGEAFF
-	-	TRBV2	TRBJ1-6	TGTGCCAGCAGTGAGACTCTTCCCCTCCACTTT	CASSETLPLHF
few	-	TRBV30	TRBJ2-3	TGTGCCTGGAGCGTGGGCAGGCCGACCCATCAGTATTTT	CAWSVGRPTHQYF
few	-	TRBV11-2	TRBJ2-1	TGTGCCAGCAGCCCTTCCGGGACCGAAAATGAGCAGTTCTTC	CASSPSGTENEQFF
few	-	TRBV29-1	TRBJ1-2	TGCGGTCAGGGAGCTAACTATGGCTACACCTTC	CGQGANYGYTF
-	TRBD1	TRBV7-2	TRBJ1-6	TGTGCCAGCAGCCGACAGGGGTGGTCACCCCTCCACTTT	CASSRQGWSPLHF
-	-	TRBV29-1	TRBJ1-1	TGCAGCGTTGTACCGGACCTTAGTGCTTTCTTT	CSVVPDLSAFF
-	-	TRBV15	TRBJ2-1	TGTGCCACCAGCAGAGGGGATACACGGTATGAGCAGTTCTTC	CATSRGDTRYEQFF
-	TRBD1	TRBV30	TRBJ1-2	TGTGCCTGGAGTCCGGACAGGGGATTCGATGGCTACACCTTC	CAWSPDRGFDGYTF
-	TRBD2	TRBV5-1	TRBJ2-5	TGCGCCAGCAGCCCGGGGACTAGCGGGGGAGAGACCCAGTACTTC	CASSPGTSGGETQYF
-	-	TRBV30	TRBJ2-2	TGTGCCTGGAGTGTATTAAGTAGGCTCGCGAACACCGGGGAGCTGTTTTTT	CAWSVLSRLANTGELFF
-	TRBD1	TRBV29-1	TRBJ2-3	TGCAGCGTTGGCACCTACGAAGGGGGACAGCGAGTCAAGTATTTT	CSVGTYEGGQRVKYF
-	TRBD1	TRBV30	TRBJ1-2	TGTGCCTGGAGTGTACACAGGGGAGATGGCTACACCTTC	CAWSVHRGDGYTF
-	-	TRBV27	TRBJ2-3	TGTGCCAGCAGTCCTGACTATGGCACAGATACGCAGTATTTT	CASSPDYGTDTQYF
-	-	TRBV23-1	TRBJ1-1	TGCGCCAGCGCCCTTGTGGGGTTGGAGGCTTTCTTT	CASALVGLEAFF
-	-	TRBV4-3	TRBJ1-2	TGCGCCAGCAGCCCTCTTACCAAGGATCCCTATGGCTACACCTTC	CASSPLTKDPYGYTF
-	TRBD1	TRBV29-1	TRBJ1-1	TGCAGCGTTAGACAGGGAAGCCTGAACACTGAAGCTTTCTTT	CSVRQGSLNTEAFF
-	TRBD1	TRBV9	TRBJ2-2	TGTGCCAGCAGCAGAGGGGGCCTGAACACCGGGGAGCTGTTTTTT	CASSRGGLNTGELFF
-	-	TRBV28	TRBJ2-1	TGTGCCAGCCGGGTACAGGGCTCCAATGAGCAGTTCTTC	CASRVQGSNEQFF
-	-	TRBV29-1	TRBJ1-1	TGCAGCGTTGGGGCAGAGAACACTGAAGCTTTCTTT	CSVGAENTEAFF
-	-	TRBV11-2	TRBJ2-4	TGTGCCAGCAGCTTACTGGACAGACCTAAAAACATTCAGTACTTC	CASSLLDRPKNIQYF
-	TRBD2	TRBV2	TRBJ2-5	TGTGCCAGCAACAGGCGGGAGGGTCAAGAGACCCAGTACTTC	CASNRREGQETQYF
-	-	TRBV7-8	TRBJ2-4	TGTGCCAGCAGCTTAGCTTCTCAGGGCATTCAGTACTTC	CASSLASQGIQYF
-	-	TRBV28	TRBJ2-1	TGTGCCAGCAGTTTGGAGGGGCGGGAGCAGTTCTTC	CASSLEGREQFF
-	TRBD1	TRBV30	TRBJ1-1	TGTGCCTCCGCTCGACAGGGCCACACTGAAGCTTTCTTT	CASARQGHTEAFF
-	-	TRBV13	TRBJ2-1	TGTGCCAGCAGCTTGGGGACAAGCTCCTACAATGAGCAGTTCTTC	CASSLGTSSYNEQFF
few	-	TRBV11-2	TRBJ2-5	TGTGCCAGCAGCTTAGGGTTTCAAGAGACCCAGTACTTC	CASSLGFQETQYF
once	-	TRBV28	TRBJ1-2	TGTGCCAGCAGTTTATCATCCAGTCCTGGGAAAGGCTACACCTTC	CASSLSSSPGKGYTF
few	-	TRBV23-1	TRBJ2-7	TGCGCCACCAACCAGCGGCCATGTCAGGACGAGCAGTACTTC	CATNQRPCQDEQYF
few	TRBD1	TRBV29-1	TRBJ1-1	TGCAGCGTTGTGGGACAGGGGAACACTGAAGCTTTCTTT	CSVVGQGNTEAFF
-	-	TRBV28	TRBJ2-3	TGTGCCAGCACTCCCGACGGTGATACGCAGTATTTT	CASTPDGDTQYF
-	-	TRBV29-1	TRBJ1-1	TGCAACTTCCACCGGGGTATAGAAGCTTTCTTT	CNFHRGIEAFF
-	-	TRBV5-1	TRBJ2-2	TGCGCCAGCAGCGGAGGGGTCACCGGGGAGCTGTTTTTT	CASSGGVTGELFF
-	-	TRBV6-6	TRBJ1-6	TGTGCCAGCAGTTACTCGAACGATAATTCACCCCTCCACTTT	CASSYSNDNSPLHF
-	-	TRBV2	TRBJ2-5	TGTGCCAGCGGACGGGTGCACGAGACCCAGTACTTC	CASGRVHETQYF
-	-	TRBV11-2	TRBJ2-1	TGTGCCAGCAGTTTGGGACCTACCACCGACAATGAGCAGTTCTTC	CASSLGPTTDNEQFF
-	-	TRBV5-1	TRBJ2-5	TGCGCCAGCAGCTTGTCGGTATTCGGAGAGACCCAGTACTTC	CASSLSVFGETQYF
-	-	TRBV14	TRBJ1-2	TGTGCCAGCAGCATCGGACGGAACTATGGCTACACCTTC	CASSIGRNYGYTF
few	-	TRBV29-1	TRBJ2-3	TGCAGCGTTGAGAGCCCATTCGCACCTAGCACAGATACGCAGTATTTT	CSVESPFAPSTDTQYF
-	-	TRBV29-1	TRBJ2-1	TGCAGCGTTGGTAGGTCGGGTAACAATGAGCAGTTCTTC	CSVGRSGNNEQFF
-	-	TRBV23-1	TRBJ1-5	TGCGCCAGCAGTCCCAAACCAGGGAGCAATCAGCCCCAGCATTTT	CASSPKPGSNQPQHF
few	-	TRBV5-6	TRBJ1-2	TGTGCCAGCAGCTTGGGCTATGGCTACACCTTC	CASSLGYGYTF
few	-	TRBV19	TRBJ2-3	TGTGCCAGTAGAGGGGGACTTCGAACAGATACGCAGTATTTT	CASRGGLRTDTQYF
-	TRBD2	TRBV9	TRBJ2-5	TGTGCCAGCACCCTGCGGGGGGGGCCAGGAGAGACCCAGTACTTC	CASTLRGGPGETQYF
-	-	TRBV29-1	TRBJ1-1	TGCAGCGTTGAAGATACGACAAACACTGAAGCTTTCTTT	CSVEDTTNTEAFF
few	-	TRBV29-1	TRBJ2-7	TGCAGCGCCGGCCGGGACTCCCACGAGCAGTACTTC	CSAGRDSHEQYF
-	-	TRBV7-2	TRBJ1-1	TGTGCCAGCAGCTTAAACCCGGGGGCGCGTACTGAAGCTTTCTTT	CASSLNPGARTEAFF